This TCR beta chain is drawn from a study of CD8+CD57+ T cells in acquired aplastic anemia. Findings and limits, study-wide: It was found that twenty-nine CD8+ CDR3 sequences were shared between patients and controls.

Losses at the gene ends were 2 bases for V and 4 bases for J; bases not matched to a gene: 12. Germline V gene lookup returns CDR1 MNHEY and CDR2 SVGAGI. The CDR3 extends over 19 amino acids. Of note for this clonotype: The antigen remains undetermined.

For CDR3 and TCR beta VDJ profiling, genomic DNA was the template used. TCRdb itself ran the reads through MiXCR, one entry per CDR3 protein. Of 150,000 to 200,000 distinct CDR3 sequences in the sample, around 65% were seen once. Sequenced input: sorted CD4+, CD8+, or CD8+CD57+ T cells (not recorded which) from PBMCs. The J gene is TRBJ2-2, the V gene TRBV6-5; 11 nucleotides match TRBD1. The receptor was isolated from a human donor with severe aplastic anemia or a healthy control (not recorded which). The CDR3 sequence is CASSYHSPGQGVFTGELFF. The CDR3 DNA sequence: TGTGCCAGCAGTTACCACTCCCCGGGACAGGGGGTGTTCACCGGGGAGCTGTTTTTT.